This record covers a single TCR beta chain. The germline gives CDR1 LNHNV, CDR2 YYDKDF (reference sequence). CDR3 length equals 15 residues. CD45RO-CCR7+CD27+CD95- marked naive CD8+ T cells. This sample was taken from a study of CXCR3-negative and CXCR3-positive naive CD8 T cells. The TRB libraries of cDNA were built by UMI-labeled 5' RACE. TCRdb re-analyzed the 5' RACE reads; it lists each CDR3 protein once, without DNA. The sample table includes tens of thousands of distinct CDR3 sequences. The genes are TRBV15 and TRBJ2-7; TCRdb calls TRBD1, which cannot be checked without DNA. This receptor was taken from a human donor in good health. Some clones in this sample may be carry-over from other donors' samples. Material: naive CXCR3- CD8+ T cells from blood. Subset here: CD45RO-CCR7+CD27+CD95- naive CD8+ T cells lacking CXCR3 (TNR3-). CDR3 amino acids: CATSIFRGPSYEQYF.